What follows are 16 T cell receptor beta chains derived from one specimen sequenced in a study of metastatic and nonmetastatic thyroid tumors (TCRdb year 2020). No treatment had been received by any patient before thyroid surgery. Library prep was done by PCR. For sequencing, an Illumina HiSeq 4000 was employed. Starting from the raw public reads, TCRdb applied fastp trimming at Q25, assembled clones with MiXCR and retained in-frame beta chains. For this sample there are tens of thousands of clones; roughly 13% appear just once. The ten largest clones add up to approximately 9.5% of the sample. The sample was blood. These receptor sequences come from a female donor with papillary thyroid cancer or a benign thyroid nodule (not recorded which). Some clones in this sample may be carry-over from other donors' samples.

This clone turned up a few times. The chain has TRBV27 and TRBJ2-5, with TRBD2 identical over 11 bases. The CDR3 has 15 residues. V shed 6 bases, J shed 5 bases, and the junction held 8 bases outside the gene matches. Germline CDR1 is MNHEY and CDR2 is SMNVEV (reference sequence). CDR3 sequence reads: CASSILAGAVETQYF. In DNA form, the CDR3 reads TGTGCCAGCAGCATACTAGCGGGAGCCGTCGAGACCCAGTACTTC.

This clone was observed many times. The rearrangement links TRBV7-9 to TRBJ2-1; maybe TRBD2 (5 bases). Trimming shortened V by 5 bases and J by 1 base, and 12 bases separated the two germline ends. This CDR3 is built from 15 residues. The germline V gene has CDR1 SEHNR and CDR2 FQNEAQ (reference sequence). The CDR3 region has the DNA TGTGCCAGCAGCCGTCGGGAAGGTTCCTACAATGAGCAGTTCTTC. The encoded protein is CASSRREGSYNEQFF.

This clone has at least ten counts. The V gene is TRBV2, the J gene TRBJ1-5; D not resolved. The CDR3 consists of 17 residues. Germline CDR1 reads SNHLY; CDR2 reads FYNNEI. V lost 1 base to trimming and J lost 4 bases, with 17 bases between them. CDR3 coding DNA: TGTGCCAGCAGTGAAGGTTTAGCGGGGTTGTTTAATCAGCCCCAGCATTTT. It encodes CASSEGLAGLFNQPQHF.

In this sample, this clone turned up many times. The chain couples TRBV5-6 to TRBJ2-7; possibly TRBD1 for D (6 bases). CDR1 is SGHDT, CDR2 YYEEEE, per germline. The CDR3 runs 15 residues. The V end lost 3 bases, the J end lost 2 bases, and 15 bases lay between the germline ends. CDR3 in amino acids: CASSSPIQGAYEQYF. As DNA, the CDR3 is TGTGCCAGCAGCTCCCCAATACAGGGTGCCTACGAGCAGTACTTC. The whole variable domain, filled in from reference TRBV5-6 and TRBJ2-7, reads DAGVTQSPTHLIKTRGQQVTLRCSPKSGHDTVSWYQQALGQGPQFIFQYYEEEERQRGNFPDRFSGHQFPNYSSELNVNALLLGDSALYLCASSSPIQGAYEQYFGPGTRLTVT.

This clone was observed at least ten times. This chain uses TRBV24-1 with TRBJ1-5; D is perhaps TRBD1 (5 bases). The CDR3 contains 15 residues. Germline CDR1 is KGHDR and CDR2 is SFDVKD. V was trimmed by 10 bases and J by 2 bases, leaving 17 bases between them. CDR3 DNA sequence: TGTGCCACTTCCTCCGCGGGGGGTGGCAATCAGCCCCAGCATTTT. Encoded protein: CATSSAGGGNQPQHF.

This clone was observed a handful of times. A much larger clone differs by one base, so this may be a read error. This chain uses TRBV10-2 with TRBJ2-2, with D possibly being TRBD2 (5 bases). The V end lost 6 bases, the J end lost 9 bases, and 20 bases lay between the germline ends. The length of the CDR3 is 15 residues. Germline V gives CDR1 WSHSY, CDR2 SAAADI. In DNA, the CDR3 is TGCGCCAGCAGGATGGGTGGGAGTAGTCCCCGGGAGCTGTTTTTT. Translating it yields CASRMGGSSPRELFF.

This clone was counted ten times or more. This chain connects TRBV19 to TRBJ1-1; tentatively, D is TRBD1 (5 bases). The germline gives CDR1 LNHDA, CDR2 SQIVND (reference sequence). The V and J ends lost 3 bases and 4 bases respectively, with 15 bases between them. The CDR3 is made up of 15 amino acids. CDR3 residues: CASSMGVGVGTEAFF. The CDR3 DNA reads as TGTGCCAGTAGTATGGGGGTGGGGGTTGGCACTGAAGCTTTCTTT.

This clone is labeled as medium-sized. This chain connects TRBV6-1 to TRBJ1-3, with no clear D. The CDR3 consists of 15 residues. Germline CDR1 and CDR2: MNHNS and SASEGT. Trimming stripped 5 bases from V and 1 base from J, with 12 bases between. CDR3 DNA sequence: TGTGCCAGCAGTCCAGGACGGGAGTCTGGAAACACCATATATTTT. Translation: CASSPGRESGNTIYF.

This clone was seen many times. Written as DNA, the CDR3 is TGTGCCAGCAGTCCCTCTAGGGATACGCAGTATTTT. Translating it yields CASSPSRDTQYF. V is TRBV6-1 and J is TRBJ2-3; D is uncertain. Between the trimmed V and J ends, which lost 5 bases and 6 bases, there was a span of 9 bases. CDR3 size: 12 residues. Germline CDR1 reads MNHNS; CDR2 reads SASEGT.

This clone has more than one count but fewer than ten. The J gene is TRBJ2-3, the V gene TRBV24-1; the D gene is possibly TRBD2 (5 bases). The CDR3 runs 15 residues. The germline V gene encodes CDR1 KGHDR and CDR2 SFDVKD. V was pared by 4 bases and J by 4 bases, with 14 bases between. Here the CDR3 DNA reads TGTGCCACCAGTGACACCCCGACTACTTCAGATACGCAGTATTTT. This translates into CATSDTPTTSDTQYF.

At least ten counts were recorded for this clone. The V call is TRBV28, the J call TRBJ2-3; TRBD1 matches 9 bases. Germline V gene data show CDR1 as MDHEN and CDR2 as SYDVKM. The V and J ends lost 4 bases and 1 base, in that order; junction bases with no gene match: 3. The CDR3 loop spans 15 amino acids. CDR3 DNA sequence: TGTGCCAGCAGTTCCTGGACAGGGGGCACAGATACGCAGTATTTT. It translates to CASSSWTGGTDTQYF. Full variable domain (remainder filled in from reference TRBV28 and TRBJ2-3): DVKVTQSSRYLVKRTGEKVFLECVQDMDHENMFWYRQDPGLGLRLIYFSYDVKMKEKGDIPEGYSVSREKKERFSLILESASTNQTSMYLCASSSWTGGTDTQYFGPGTRLTVL.

The table lists this clone with a count of one. The gene calls are TRBV20-1 and TRBJ2-1; 13 bases line up with TRBD2. Losses at the gene ends were 6 bases for V and 5 bases for J; bases not matched to a gene: 10. There are 16 residues in the CDR3. Germline CDR1 and CDR2: DFQATT and SNEGSKA (reference sequence). The CDR3 protein is CSAMGLAGRWNNEQFF. The CDR3 coding sequence is TGCAGTGCAATGGGACTAGCGGGAAGGTGGAACAATGAGCAGTTCTTC.

Judged by abundance, this clone is medium-sized. CDR3 protein: CASSRWTGGYEQYF. CDR3 nucleotides: TGTGCCAGCAGTCGATGGACAGGGGGCTACGAGCAGTACTTC. The V and J genes are TRBV28 and TRBJ2-7, with 10 bases matching TRBD1. The junction had 4 bases not matched to a gene; V was cut back by 5 bases and J by 3 bases. The CDR3 length is 14 residues. The germline V gene has CDR1 MDHEN and CDR2 SYDVKM.

This clone was seen repeatedly, ten times or more. The rearrangement uses TRBV6-1 and TRBJ2-1; the match to TRBD2 covers 11 bases. CDR1 MNHNS and CDR2 SASEGT come from the germline V gene. The CDR3 has 16 amino acids. Unmatched junction bases numbered 9, after V lost 5 bases and J lost 6 bases. The CDR3 DNA sequence: TGTGCCAGCAGTCGCCCCGGGACTAGCGGTCCCAATGAGCAGTTCTTC. This sequence encodes CASSRPGTSGPNEQFF.

The J gene is TRBJ1-1, the V gene TRBV29-1; no definite D call. This CDR3 region has 13 residues. Trimming removed 4 bases from V and 5 bases from J, with 14 bases in between. In germline, CDR1 is SQVTM, CDR2 ANQGSEA. This CDR3 reads CSVAAALRTEAFF. The CDR3 DNA reads as TGCAGCGTTGCCGCTGCCCTGAGAACTGAAGCTTTCTTT.

This clone was seen at least ten times. The J gene is TRBJ2-1, the V gene TRBV2; weak D call: TRBD2 (7 bases). The CDR3 consists of 15 residues. CDR1 and CDR2 from the germline V gene are SNHLY and FYNNEI. V was shortened by 2 bases and J by 6 bases, with 14 bases between the two germline ends. CDR3 DNA: TGTGCCAGCAGTGAAAGGGGGGGGGTGATCAATGAGCAGTTCTTC. Encoded protein: CASSERGGVINEQFF. Together with reference TRBV2 and TRBJ2-1, the CDR3 gives the full variable domain: EPEVTQTPSHQVTQMGQEVILRCVPISNHLYFYWYRQILGQKVEFLVSFYNNEISEKSEIFDDQFSVERPDGSNFTLKIRSTKLEDSAMYFCASSERGGVINEQFFGPGTRLTVL.